A selection of T cell receptor beta chains follows, all from one sample in a study of blood T cell repertoires in COVID-19. Only in-frame clones appear in the TCRdb table, and some are missing; sequencing was by immunoSEQ multiplex PCR. The sample contains roughly 100,000 clones, approximately 80% of which appear only once. The source material was peripheral blood. The source of these receptors is a man in his fifties or sixties with active or convalescent COVID-19. The CDR3 runs from the conserved cysteine through the conserved F or W. A D gene is named only where the DNA matches it firmly. Some rows have no size entry. The others give once, few or many, or a class for an expanded clone.

clone size: .
V gene: TRBV15
J gene: TRBJ2-1
D gene: .
CDR3 protein: CATSRDRGGEQFF
CDR3 DNA: TGTGCCACCAGCAGAGATAGGGGCGGTGAGCAGTTCTTC

clone size: .
V gene: TRBV9
J gene: TRBJ2-7
D gene: TRBD2
CDR3 protein: CASSVTGTSAYEQYF
CDR3 DNA: TGTGCCAGCAGCGTCACCGGGACTAGCGCCTACGAGCAGTACTTC

clone size: .
V gene: TRBV19
J gene: TRBJ1-1
D gene: .
CDR3 protein: CASSIRNTEAFF
CDR3 DNA: TGTGCCAGTAGTATTCGGAACACTGAAGCTTTCTTT

clone size: few
V gene: TRBV5-6
J gene: TRBJ1-2
D gene: .
CDR3 protein: CASLGGLGYTF
CDR3 DNA: TGTGCCAGCTTGGGGGGTCTCGGCTACACCTTC

clone size: .
V gene: TRBV6-4
J gene: TRBJ2-1
D gene: TRBD1
CDR3 protein: CASIGRDRGLNEQFF
CDR3 DNA: TGTGCCAGCATTGGACGGGACAGGGGGCTCAATGAGCAGTTCTTC

clone size: few
V gene: TRBV12-3/TRBV12-4
J gene: TRBJ1-2
D gene: .
CDR3 protein: CASSLGGRYTF
CDR3 DNA: TGTGCCAGCAGCTTGGGGGGACGCTACACCTTC

clone size: .
V gene: TRBV3-1/TRBV3-2
J gene: TRBJ1-1
D gene: .
CDR3 protein: CASSPKRQNTEAFF
CDR3 DNA: TGTGCCAGCAGCCCCAAAAGACAGAACACTGAAGCTTTCTTT

clone size: .
V gene: TRBV27
J gene: TRBJ1-6
D gene: TRBD1
CDR3 protein: CASRPDRVANSPLHF
CDR3 DNA: TGTGCCAGCAGACCAGACAGGGTAGCTAATTCACCCCTCCACTTT

clone size: .
V gene: TRBV2
J gene: TRBJ2-5
D gene: .
CDR3 protein: CASKLAEETQYF
CDR3 DNA: TGTGCCAGCAAGCTAGCAGAAGAGACCCAGTACTTC

clone size: few
V gene: TRBV27
J gene: TRBJ2-1
D gene: .
CDR3 protein: CASSLDGSSYNEQFF
CDR3 DNA: TGTGCCAGCAGTTTAGACGGGTCCTCCTACAATGAGCAGTTCTTC

clone size: .
V gene: TRBV19
J gene: TRBJ1-2
D gene: TRBD1
CDR3 protein: CASSMGQGAGYTF
CDR3 DNA: TGTGCCAGTAGTATGGGGCAGGGGGCCGGCTACACCTTC

clone size: .
V gene: TRBV28
J gene: TRBJ2-5
D gene: .
CDR3 protein: CASSSTSGGQETQYF
CDR3 DNA: TGTGCCAGCAGTTCGACCTCGGGTGGGCAAGAGACCCAGTACTTC

clone size: .
V gene: TRBV19
J gene: TRBJ2-5
D gene: .
CDR3 protein: CASSIEGRSATQYF
CDR3 DNA: TGTGCCAGTAGTATAGAGGGCAGGTCCGCGACCCAGTACTTC

clone size: .
V gene: TRBV30
J gene: TRBJ1-2
D gene: TRBD1
CDR3 protein: CAWSRDRYGYTF
CDR3 DNA: TGTGCCTGGAGCCGGGACAGATATGGCTACACCTTC

clone size: .
V gene: TRBV7-6
J gene: TRBJ1-1
D gene: .
CDR3 protein: CASTRTLAGASNTEAFF
CDR3 DNA: TGTGCCAGCACCAGAACCTTGGCAGGGGCGTCTAACACTGAAGCTTTCTTT

clone size: .
V gene: TRBV9
J gene: TRBJ1-2
D gene: TRBD1
CDR3 protein: CASSVGWTGGYGYTF
CDR3 DNA: TGTGCCAGCAGCGTAGGCTGGACAGGGGGATATGGCTACACCTTC

clone size: .
V gene: TRBV29-1
J gene: TRBJ2-3
D gene: .
CDR3 protein: CSVARGSGRDPGGTQYF
CDR3 DNA: TGCAGCGTTGCCCGAGGAAGCGGGAGAGATCCAGGGGGTACGCAGTATTTT

clone size: .
V gene: TRBV9
J gene: TRBJ2-7
D gene: .
CDR3 protein: CASSVEGGRANEQYF
CDR3 DNA: TGTGCCAGCAGCGTAGAAGGGGGGAGGGCTAACGAGCAGTACTTC

clone size: .
V gene: TRBV20-1
J gene: TRBJ2-3
D gene: .
CDR3 protein: CSARAGSTQYF
CDR3 DNA: TGCAGTGCTAGAGCGGGGAGTACGCAGTATTTT

clone size: .
V gene: TRBV3-1/TRBV3-2
J gene: TRBJ2-2
D gene: .
CDR3 protein: CASSQFAGRNTGELFF
CDR3 DNA: TGTGCCAGCAGCCAATTTGCCGGGAGGAACACCGGGGAGCTGTTTTTT

clone size: many
V gene: TRBV12-3/TRBV12-4
J gene: TRBJ2-7
D gene: .
CDR3 protein: CASSFLDTYEQYF
CDR3 DNA: TGTGCCAGCAGTTTCTTAGATACCTACGAGCAGTACTTC

clone size: .
V gene: TRBV6-5
J gene: TRBJ2-7
D gene: TRBD2
CDR3 protein: CATTSESSYEQYF
CDR3 DNA: TGTGCCACGACTAGCGAAAGCTCCTACGAGCAGTACTTC

clone size: .
V gene: TRBV25-1
J gene: TRBJ1-1
D gene: TRBD1
CDR3 protein: CASSERPDRGNTEAFF
CDR3 DNA: TGTGCCAGCAGTGAACGCCCTGACAGGGGAAACACTGAAGCTTTCTTT

clone size: once
V gene: TRBV12-3/TRBV12-4
J gene: TRBJ1-2
D gene: TRBD1
CDR3 protein: CASSPGQGGYTF
CDR3 DNA: TGTGCCAGCAGTCCGGGACAGGGAGGCTACACCTTC

clone size: .
V gene: TRBV4-1
J gene: TRBJ2-1
D gene: .
CDR3 protein: CASSQDPGTYNEQFF
CDR3 DNA: TGCGCCAGCAGCCAAGATCCAGGGACCTACAATGAGCAGTTCTTC

clone size: .
V gene: TRBV3-1/TRBV3-2
J gene: TRBJ1-2
D gene: .
CDR3 protein: CASSQAAGVSYGYTF
CDR3 DNA: TGTGCCAGCAGCCAGGCGGCGGGGGTCAGCTATGGCTACACCTTC

clone size: few
V gene: TRBV28
J gene: TRBJ1-2
D gene: .
CDR3 protein: CASSLNTGKDGYTF
CDR3 DNA: TGTGCCAGCAGTTTAAATACAGGGAAGGATGGCTACACCTTC

clone size: .
V gene: TRBV5-4
J gene: TRBJ2-3
D gene: TRBD2
CDR3 protein: CASSFRREGLRTDTQYF
CDR3 DNA: TGTGCCAGCAGCTTTCGGCGGGAGGGGCTCCGCACAGATACGCAGTATTTT

clone size: once
V gene: TRBV11-1
J gene: TRBJ1-1
D gene: .
CDR3 protein: CASSLRQGLNTEAFF
CDR3 DNA: TGTGCCAGCAGCTTAAGGCAGGGTTTGAACACTGAAGCTTTCTTT

clone size: .
V gene: TRBV19
J gene: TRBJ2-3
D gene: .
CDR3 protein: CASSIDHSTDTQYF
CDR3 DNA: TGTGCCAGTAGTATAGACCATAGCACAGATACGCAGTATTTT

clone size: .
V gene: TRBV5-4
J gene: TRBJ2-7
D gene: .
CDR3 protein: CASSSGLTYEQYF
CDR3 DNA: TGTGCCAGCAGCTCGGGACTTACCTACGAGCAGTACTTC

clone size: .
V gene: TRBV2
J gene: TRBJ1-6
D gene: TRBD1
CDR3 protein: CASRLGQGNSPLHF
CDR3 DNA: TGTGCCAGCAGGCTCGGACAGGGGAATTCACCCCTCCACTTT

clone size: .
V gene: TRBV2
J gene: TRBJ2-5
D gene: .
CDR3 protein: CASSGTTVVETQYF
CDR3 DNA: TGTGCCAGCAGTGGAACTACGGTGGTAGAGACCCAGTACTTC

clone size: .
V gene: TRBV4-1
J gene: TRBJ2-5
D gene: .
CDR3 protein: CASSPQGEETQYF
CDR3 DNA: TGCGCCAGCAGCCCCCAAGGGGAAGAGACCCAGTACTTC

clone size: few
V gene: TRBV18
J gene: TRBJ2-1
D gene: TRBD2
CDR3 protein: CASSRGASGTDNEQFF
CDR3 DNA: TGTGCCAGCTCGAGGGGGGCTAGCGGGACCGACAATGAGCAGTTCTTC

clone size: .
V gene: TRBV6-2/TRBV6-3
J gene: TRBJ2-3
D gene: TRBD2
CDR3 protein: CASSYVQRGSTDTQYF
CDR3 DNA: TGTGCCAGCAGTTACGTCCAGCGGGGTAGCACAGATACGCAGTATTTT

clone size: .
V gene: TRBV28
J gene: TRBJ2-1
D gene: .
CDR3 protein: CASSFQGRADNEQFF
CDR3 DNA: TGTGCCAGCAGTTTCCAGGGGAGGGCCGACAATGAGCAGTTCTTC

clone size: .
V gene: TRBV30
J gene: TRBJ1-2
D gene: .
CDR3 protein: CAWSPDNHYGYTF
CDR3 DNA: TGTGCCTGGAGCCCGGACAACCACTATGGCTACACCTTC

clone size: many
V gene: TRBV4-2
J gene: TRBJ2-1
D gene: .
CDR3 protein: CASSQEVWQGNEQFF
CDR3 DNA: TGTGCCAGCAGCCAGGAGGTCTGGCAGGGGAATGAGCAGTTCTTC

clone size: .
V gene: TRBV30
J gene: TRBJ2-1
D gene: TRBD2
CDR3 protein: CAWTSGSSYNEQFF
CDR3 DNA: TGTGCCTGGACAAGCGGGAGCTCCTACAATGAGCAGTTCTTC

clone size: .
V gene: TRBV27
J gene: TRBJ2-3
D gene: .
CDR3 protein: CATTRRGLPLPDTQYF
CDR3 DNA: TGTGCCACCACCCGCCGCGGACTCCCGCTTCCAGATACGCAGTATTTT

clone size: .
V gene: TRBV9
J gene: TRBJ2-1
D gene: TRBD1
CDR3 protein: CASSVVPDRGPTQGEFF
CDR3 DNA: TGTGCCAGCAGCGTAGTTCCCGACAGGGGGCCCACCCAGGGGGAGTTCTTC

clone size: .
V gene: TRBV6-2/TRBV6-3
J gene: TRBJ2-2
D gene: .
CDR3 protein: CASSTTRRTSPGELFF
CDR3 DNA: TGTGCCAGCAGTACTACGAGGAGGACCTCTCCCGGGGAGCTGTTTTTT

clone size: .
V gene: TRBV10-3
J gene: TRBJ2-7
D gene: .
CDR3 protein: CAISETTGSYEQYF
CDR3 DNA: TGTGCCATCAGTGAGACGACAGGCTCCTACGAGCAGTACTTC

clone size: .
V gene: TRBV28
J gene: TRBJ1-6
D gene: TRBD1
CDR3 protein: CASKPGQGGSPLHF
CDR3 DNA: TGTGCCAGTAAACCCGGACAGGGGGGTTCACCCCTCCACTTT